Here is one TCR beta chain with its context. This entry is derived from a study of cytomegalovirus exposure and HLA in healthy donors. Across the study: Within the Caucasian-associated ancestry cluster were around four fifths of the approximately 400 genotyped donors.

The PCR ran on 60 Vbeta and 13 Jbeta primers. Measured with immunoSEQ multiplex PCR; TCRdb has only the in-frame clones, and not every one. The table includes tens of thousands of clones, 77% detected once. Germline V gene data show CDR1 as LGHNA and CDR2 as YSLEER. The CDR3 is made up of 16 amino acids. Germline trimming cut 0 bases from V and 1 base from J; bases unmatched to any gene: 3. The source material was PBMCs. The chain employs TRBV4-3 and TRBJ2-1, with TRBD2 matching 7 bases. The sequence was obtained from a man in his fifties or sixties in good health and CMV-seropositive. CDR3 in amino acids: CASSQDGGGSYNEQFF. DNA for the CDR3: TGCGCCAGCAGCCAAGATGGGGGAGGGTCCTACAATGAGCAGTTCTTC.